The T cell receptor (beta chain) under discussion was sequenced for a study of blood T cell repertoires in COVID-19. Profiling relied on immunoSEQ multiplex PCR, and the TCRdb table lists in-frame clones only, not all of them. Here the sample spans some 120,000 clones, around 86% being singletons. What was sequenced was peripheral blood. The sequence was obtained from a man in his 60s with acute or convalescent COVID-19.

Written as DNA, the CDR3 is TGTGCCAGCAGTCGGTCAAGGGGAGGGTATGGTGAAGCTTTCTTT. This encodes CASSRSRGGYGEAFF. The rearrangement uses TRBV28 and TRBJ1-1, with D maybe TRBD1 (5 bases). Looked up from germline, CDR1 is MDHEN and CDR2 is SYDVKM. With 5 bases removed from V and 7 bases from J, the gap between germline ends came to 20 bases. The CDR3 runs 15 residues.